This T cell receptor beta chain was obtained from a study of cytomegalovirus exposure and HLA in healthy donors. The CDR3 runs 15 residues. Trimming removed 1 base from V and 1 base from J, with 10 bases in between. Germline V gene lookup returns CDR1 KGHSH and CDR2 LQKENI. PCR used 60 Vbeta primers and 13 Jbeta primers. Only in-frame clones appear in the TCRdb table, and some are missing; sequencing was by immunoSEQ multiplex PCR. Here the sample spans around 140,000 clones, 75% to 80% being singletons. Sequenced material: PBMCs. The sequence was collected from a woman between 18 and 29 years old in good health and CMV-seropositive. The chain employs TRBV18 and TRBJ1-1, with D possibly matching TRBD1 (5 bases). CDR3 residues: CASSPRSGSNTEAFF. CDR3 nucleotide sequence: TGTGCCAGCTCACCACGGTCAGGGTCGAACACTGAAGCTTTCTTT.